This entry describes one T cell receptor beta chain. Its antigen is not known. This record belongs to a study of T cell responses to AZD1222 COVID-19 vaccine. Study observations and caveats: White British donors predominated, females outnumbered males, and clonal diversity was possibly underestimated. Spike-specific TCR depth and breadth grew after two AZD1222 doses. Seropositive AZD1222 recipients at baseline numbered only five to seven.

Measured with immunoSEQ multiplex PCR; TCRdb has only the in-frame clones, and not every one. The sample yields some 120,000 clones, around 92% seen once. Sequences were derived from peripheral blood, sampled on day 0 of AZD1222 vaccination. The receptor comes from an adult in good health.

The CDR3 reads CASSELMHEQFF. The CDR3 region has the DNA TGTGCCAGCAGTGAGCTAATGCATGAGCAGTTCTTC. This chain joins TRBV2 and TRBJ2-1; unclear D gene. The V gene lost 3 bases and the J gene lost 8 bases, with 8 bases spanning the gap. Germline loops: CDR1 SNHLY, CDR2 FYNNEI. The CDR3 runs 12 residues.